This entry lists 13 T cell receptor beta chains sequenced from one sample in a study of memory CD4+ T cells and cytomegalovirus serostatus. TCRdb's copy holds only in-frame clones and misses some; the assay was immunoSEQ multiplex PCR. The sample carries approximately 61,000 clones, roughly 75% recorded once. Single viable CD3+CD4+CD8-CD45RO+ cells were sorted as the memory CD4+ T cells. Sequencing input: memory CD4+ T cells from blood. The receptors here all came from an adult in good health and CMV-seronegative. Some clones in this sample may be carry-over from other donors' samples.

This chain connects TRBV28 to TRBJ2-5; no reliable D call. The V end lost 5 bases, the J end lost 0 bases, and 13 bases lay between the germline ends. Germline lookup yields CDR1 MDHEN and CDR2 SYDVKM. This CDR3 region has 15 residues. The CDR3 sequence: CASSPGRAYQETQYF. CDR3 bases: TGTGCCAGCAGTCCCGGACGGGCGTACCAAGAGACCCAGTACTTC.

This chain links TRBV5-4 with TRBJ2-5; D is ambiguous. The germline V gene has CDR1 SGHNT and CDR2 YYREEE (reference sequence). The germline V and J ends were trimmed by 2 bases and 1 base, with 6 bases remaining between them. The CDR3 is 13 residues long. The CDR3 loop reads CASSFQIQETQYF. The CDR3 DNA follows: TGTGCCAGCAGCTTCCAGATCCAAGAGACCCAGTACTTC. The entire variable domain, with the rest obtained from reference TRBV5-4 and TRBJ2-5, is as follows: ETGVTQSPTHLIKTRGQQVTLRCSSQSGHNTVSWYQQALGQGPQFIFQYYREEENGRGNFPPRFSGLQFPNYSSELNVNALELDDSALYLCASSFQIQETQYFGPGTRLLVL.

The chain has TRBV30 and TRBJ2-5; 11 bases are shared with TRBD2. Germline values: CDR1 GTSNPN, CDR2 SVGIG (reference sequence). With V trimmed by 4 bases and J by 5 bases, 3 bases remained unmatched. CDR3 size: 13 residues. The CDR3 DNA sequence: TGTGCCTGGAAGCTAGCGGGGGGCGAGACCCAGTACTTC. Protein: CAWKLAGGETQYF.

The V gene is TRBV4-1, the J gene TRBJ1-1; D is unclear. Trimming stripped 1 base from V and 0 bases from J, with 12 bases between. Germline V gene lookup returns CDR1 MGHRA and CDR2 YSYEKL. CDR3 length: 16 amino acids. The CDR3 region is CASSQVPAALNTEAFF. CDR3 DNA: TGCGCCAGCAGCCAAGTACCCGCCGCTCTGAACACTGAAGCTTTCTTT.

The rearrangement joins TRBV30 to TRBJ1-2; 11 bases agree with TRBD1. The CDR3 extends over 14 amino acids. The V segment lost 4 bases and the J segment 7 bases; nucleotides outside the gene matches: 8. Per the germline V gene, CDR1 is GTSNPN and CDR2 is SVGIG (reference sequence). The CDR3 loop is CAWNLPGQGVGYTF. The CDR3 DNA sequence: TGTGCCTGGAATCTACCGGGACAGGGGGTTGGCTACACCTTC.

This chain connects TRBV18 to TRBJ2-7; 9 positions agree with TRBD1. This CDR3 contains 16 residues. V was pared by 0 bases and J by 5 bases, with 8 bases of the junction left unmatched. Germline V CDR1 and CDR2: KGHSH, LQKENI. The CDR3 bases are TGTGCCAGCTCACCACCGTATGGGACAGGGATGAACGAGCAGTACTTC. Amino acid sequence: CASSPPYGTGMNEQYF. The full variable domain, in which reference TRBV18 and TRBJ2-7 provide the parts outside the CDR3, is NAGVMQNPRHLVRRRGQEARLRCSPMKGHSHVYWYRQLPEEGLKFMVYLQKENIIDESGMPKERFSAEFPKEGPSILRIQQVVRGDSAAYFCASSPPYGTGMNEQYFGPGTRLTVT.

The chain employs TRBV5-1 and TRBJ2-3; TRBD2 agrees at 7 bases. Per the germline V gene, CDR1 is SGHRS and CDR2 is YFSETQ. Trimming took 1 base from V and 2 from J; bases not matched to a gene: 4. CDR3 length: 15 residues. The CDR3, as DNA: TGCGCCAGCAGCTTGAGCGGGGACTACACAGATACGCAGTATTTT. Residues: CASSLSGDYTDTQYF.

Comments on this clone: Mismatch with germline at one junction end may stem from a read error. The V call is TRBV5-4, the J call TRBJ1-1; 7 positions agree with TRBD1. Germline V lookup: CDR1 SGHNT, CDR2 YYREEE (reference sequence). This CDR3 spans 13 amino acids. The CDR3 sequence: CASSLDRNNEAFF. DNA of the CDR3: TGTGCCAGCAGCCTGGACAGGAACAATGAAGCTTTCTTT.

This chain joins TRBV9 and TRBJ2-5; 9 nucleotides agree with TRBD2. Germline V gene sequence: CDR1 SGDLS, CDR2 YYNGEE. With V trimmed by 0 bases and J by 4 bases, 7 bases remained unmatched. The CDR3 is 16 amino acids. DNA for the CDR3: TGTGCCAGCAGCGTAGTGGGTAGCGGGAGCCGAGAGACCCAGTACTTC. Its translation is CASSVVGSGSRETQYF.

The J gene is TRBJ1-1, the V gene TRBV15; perhaps TRBD1 as D (5 bases). Germline CDR1 is LNHNV and CDR2 is YYDKDF (reference sequence). Trimming shortened V by 0 bases and J by 6 bases, and 14 bases separated the two germline ends. The CDR3 contains 15 residues. As DNA, the CDR3 is TGTGCCACCAGCAGAGATTCGGGGGGGTGGGCTGAAGCTTTCTTT. Amino acids: CATSRDSGGWAEAFF.

The chain employs TRBV7-9 and TRBJ2-7; D ambiguous. Germline loops: CDR1 SEHNR, CDR2 FQNEAQ (reference sequence). CDR3 length: 14 residues. Deletions cut 5 bases from V and 0 bases from J, with 11 bases between. As DNA, the CDR3 is TGTGCCAGCAGCCCCGGACGTTTCTCCTACGAGCAGTACTTC. Residues: CASSPGRFSYEQYF. The variable domain in full, completed from reference TRBV7-9 and TRBJ2-7, reads DTGVSQNPRHKITKRGQNVTFRCDPISEHNRLYWYRQTLGQGPEFLTYFQNEAQLEKSRLLSDRFSAERPKGSFSTLEIQRTEQGDSAMYLCASSPGRFSYEQYFGPGTRLTVT.

This chain uses TRBV18 with TRBJ2-7, with TRBD1 matching 8 bases. J gave up 2 bases and V 3 bases, and 6 bases lay outside the gene matches. Germline CDR1 reads KGHSH; CDR2 reads LQKENI. The length of the CDR3 is 15 residues. CDR3 DNA sequence: TGTGCCAGCTCACCCGGGACAGGCCTGGCCTACGAGCAGTACTTC. It translates to CASSPGTGLAYEQYF.

The chain carries TRBV5-1 and TRBJ1-4; TRBD1 might be the D (5 bases). CDR1 is SGHRS and CDR2 is YFSETQ in the germline V gene. V was shortened by 8 bases and J by 7 bases, with 24 bases between the two germline ends. This CDR3 is 16 amino acids long. DNA of the CDR3: TGCGCCAGTCTCCCAACTCCTTCGGCAGGGCTTGAAAAACTGTTTTTT. Protein sequence: CASLPTPSAGLEKLFF.